Shown below are 18 T cell receptor beta chains from a single sample sequenced in a study of blood T cell repertoires in COVID-19. Profiling relied on immunoSEQ multiplex PCR, and the TCRdb table lists in-frame clones only, not all of them. The sample contains 350,000 to 500,000 clones, nearly 90% of which appear only once. Sequenced input: PBMCs or T cells enriched from blood (not recorded which). The receptors stem from a woman aged 18-30 years who had been exposed to COVID-19.

V gene TRBV7-2 combines with J gene TRBJ2-2; D is ambiguous. From germline, CDR1 is SGHTA and CDR2 FQGNSA. The CDR3 covers 16 residues. Trimming took 5 bases from V and 1 from J, leaving 14 bases between them. The CDR3 sequence: CASSLHKNRNTGELFF. The DNA of the CDR3 is TGTGCCAGCAGCCTACACAAAAACAGGAACACCGGGGAGCTGTTTTTT.

CDR3 sequence reads: CASRSGIQNIQYF. As DNA, the CDR3 is TGTGCCAGTAGGTCCGGGATCCAAAACATTCAGTACTTC. The chain employs TRBV19 and TRBJ2-4; D might be TRBD2 (5 bases). Trimming took 6 bases from V and 5 from J, leaving 11 bases between them. The CDR3 has 13 residues. Germline CDR1 and CDR2: LNHDA and SQIVND (reference sequence).

The chain links TRBV4-1 to TRBJ1-2; D is uncertain. V was trimmed by 0 bases and J by 8 bases, leaving 13 bases between them. CDR1 and CDR2 (germline): MGHRA, YSYEKL. This CDR3 has 14 amino acids. In DNA, the CDR3 is TGCGCCAGCAGCCAAGATACGGGCCGAGGGGGCTACACCTTC. Translating gives CASSQDTGRGGYTF.

The chain joins TRBV6-2 or TRBV6-3 to TRBJ1-4; unclear D gene. Germline V gene sequence: CDR1 MNHEY, CDR2 SVGEGT. CDR3 length: 15 amino acids. Trimming pared 4 bases from V and 6 bases from J, leaving 15 bases between. Here the CDR3 reads CASSFRRKSDEKLFF. The CDR3 DNA is TGTGCCAGCAGTTTTAGACGGAAAAGCGATGAAAAACTGTTTTTT.

J is TRBJ1-1 and V is TRBV11-3; D is unresolved. CDR1 is SGHNT, CDR2 YENEEA, per germline. The CDR3 extends over 13 amino acids. Trimming shortened V by 1 base and J by 1 base, and 4 bases separated the two germline ends. For the CDR3, the DNA is TGTGCCAGCAGCTTAGGAGGGAACACTGAAGCTTTCTTT. This gives the protein CASSLGGNTEAFF. Combining the CDR3 with reference TRBV11-3 and TRBJ1-1 gives the whole variable domain EAGVVQSPRYKIIEKKQPVAFWCNPISGHNTLYWYLQNLGQGPELLIRYENEEAVDDSQLPKDRFSAERLKGVDSTLKIQPAELGDSAVYLCASSLGGNTEAFFGQGTRLTVV.

V and J are TRBV6-5 and TRBJ2-7; maybe TRBD2 (5 bases). CDR3 length: 12 amino acids. The germline V gene encodes CDR1 MNHEY and CDR2 SVGAGI. V lost 9 bases to trimming and J lost 4 bases, with 13 bases between them. Written as DNA, the CDR3 is TGTGCCAGTGGACGGGATAAGTACGAGCAGTACTTC. Amino acids: CASGRDKYEQYF.

J is TRBJ1-4 and V is TRBV27; D uncertain. The V end lost 5 bases, the J end lost 7 bases, and 11 bases lay between the germline ends. CDR1 is MNHEY, CDR2 SMNVEV, per germline (reference sequence). CDR3 size: 13 residues. The CDR3 reads CASSPIQSEKLFF. CDR3 nucleotides: TGTGCCAGCAGTCCTATACAGAGTGAAAAACTGTTTTTT. The full variable domain, in which reference TRBV27 and TRBJ1-4 provide the parts outside the CDR3, is EAQVTQNPRYLITVTGKKLTVTCSQNMNHEYMSWYRQDPGLGLRQIYYSMNVEVTDKGDVPEGYKVSRKEKRNFPLILESPSPNQTSLYFCASSPIQSEKLFFGSGTQLSVL.

The chain recombines TRBV5-4 with TRBJ2-7; TRBD2 matches 10 bases. The CDR3 spans 15 residues. CDR1 and CDR2 from the germline V gene are SGHNT and YYREEE (reference sequence). The J segment lost 3 bases and the V segment lost 2 bases, leaving 5 bases of the junction unmatched. The CDR3 loop reads CASSLAGTSDYEQYF. The CDR3 region has the DNA TGTGCCAGCAGCTTAGCCGGGACTAGCGACTACGAGCAGTACTTC.

V and J are TRBV6-5 and TRBJ1-1, with D tentatively TRBD1 (6 bases). CDR3 length: 16 amino acids. Trimming removed 1 base at V and 1 base at J, with 13 bases between. The germline gives CDR1 MNHEY, CDR2 SVGAGI. The chain's CDR3 is CASSYYSGTPNTEAFF. CDR3 DNA sequence: TGTGCCAGCAGTTACTACTCCGGGACACCGAACACTGAAGCTTTCTTT.

The rearrangement uses TRBV28 and TRBJ2-5; 7 nucleotides line up with TRBD2. The germline CDR1 and CDR2 sequences are MDHEN and SYDVKM. The V segment lost 3 bases and the J segment 5 bases; nucleotides outside the gene matches: 9. The CDR3 is 15 amino acids. For the CDR3, the DNA is TGTGCCAGCAGTTTTTATCGCGGGGGAGGGGAGACCCAGTACTTC. Translating it yields CASSFYRGGGETQYF. Drawing the rest from reference TRBV28 and TRBJ2-5, the complete variable domain is DVKVTQSSRYLVKRTGEKVFLECVQDMDHENMFWYRQDPGLGLRLIYFSYDVKMKEKGDIPEGYSVSREKKERFSLILESASTNQTSMYLCASSFYRGGGETQYFGPGTRLLVL.

The chain carries TRBV7-9 and TRBJ1-5; no clear D gene. V was shortened by 4 bases and J by 2 bases, with 12 bases between the two germline ends. The CDR3 is 15 amino acids. The germline V gene has CDR1 SEHNR and CDR2 FQNEAQ (reference sequence). CDR3 DNA sequence: TGTGCCAGCAGCTCCTCGCGGGCGGGCAATCAGCCCCAGCATTTT. It translates to CASSSSRAGNQPQHF.

The chain has TRBV9 and TRBJ2-3; possibly TRBD2 for D (5 bases). Trimming shortened V by 4 bases and J by 0 bases, and 21 bases separated the two germline ends. Germline V CDR1 and CDR2: SGDLS, YYNGEE. CDR3 length: 18 residues. The CDR3 nucleotides read TGTGCCAGCAGCCATGGACTGTCCAATCCTACTAGCACAGATACGCAGTATTTT. As protein: CASSHGLSNPTSTDTQYF.

This chain uses TRBV11-2 with TRBJ2-7, with 7 nucleotides matching TRBD2. Germline CDR1 reads SGHAT; CDR2 reads FQNNGV. The V and J ends lost 5 bases and 3 bases, in that order; junction bases with no gene match: 7. The CDR3 is 14 residues long. The CDR3: CASSHGLVVYEQYF. CDR3 coding DNA: TGTGCCAGCAGCCACGGACTAGTTGTCTACGAGCAGTACTTC.

This rearrangement joins TRBV6-5 to TRBJ2-5; 7 nucleotides match TRBD1. Germline V CDR1 and CDR2: MNHEY, SVGAGI. CDR3 length equals 15 residues. Germline trimming cut 6 bases from V and 5 bases from J; bases unmatched to any gene: 12. CDR3 sequence: CASRWGQTPMETQYF. CDR3 nucleotide sequence: TGTGCCAGCAGATGGGGACAGACCCCAATGGAGACCCAGTACTTC.

This chain links TRBV10-1 with TRBJ2-7; no firm D call. CDR3 size: 12 residues. Germline V gene sequence: CDR1 WNHNN, CDR2 SYGVQD (reference sequence). V gave up 1 base and J gave up 3 bases, with 4 bases separating them. The CDR3 coding sequence is TGCGCCAGCAGTGAGTACAGCTACGAGCAGTACTTC. It codes for CASSEYSYEQYF.

The chain employs TRBV28 and TRBJ1-2; 8 bases line up with TRBD1. V lost 7 bases to trimming and J lost 4 bases; unmatched junction nucleotides: 5. The CDR3 extends over 13 amino acids. Looked up from germline, CDR1 is MDHEN and CDR2 is SYDVKM. This CDR3 reads CASKAGGFYGYTF. The CDR3 coding sequence is TGTGCCAGCAAGGCAGGGGGCTTCTATGGCTACACCTTC.

V gene TRBV19 combines with J gene TRBJ1-6; possible D gene TRBD1, 5 bases. Germline loops: CDR1 LNHDA, CDR2 SQIVND (reference sequence). The CDR3 has 15 residues. Trimming stripped 3 bases from V and 8 bases from J, with 14 bases between. CDR3 nucleotides: TGTGCCAGTAGTATCCCGGGCAAGGGGCATTCACCCCTCCACTTT. It yields the protein CASSIPGKGHSPLHF.

This chain joins TRBV7-6 and TRBJ1-3; maybe TRBD1 (6 bases). CDR3 length: 17 residues. Germline values: CDR1 SGHVS, CDR2 FNYEAQ. V dropped 2 bases and J dropped 0 bases, with 14 bases sitting between them. CDR3 sequence: CASSLMGAPNSGNTIYF. The CDR3 DNA follows: TGTGCCAGCAGCTTAATGGGGGCCCCAAACTCTGGAAACACCATATATTTT.